This paragraph covers one T cell receptor (beta chain) sequence. The target antigen is unknown. These data belong to a study of T cell responses to AZD1222 COVID-19 vaccine. Notes on the study in general: No day 14 peak samples; only post-peak repertoires were characterized. Close to half of all spike-specific TCRs reportedly target regions of the variants that are unmutated. Donors, mostly white British, included more females; clonal diversity was possibly underestimated.

Profiled with immunoSEQ multiplex PCR; TCRdb holds only in-frame clones, not every one. The table lists about 180,000 clones, 80% to 95% of them singletons. The CDR3 runs 11 residues. V was clipped by 5 bases and J by 14 bases, with 13 bases between them. The starting material was peripheral blood, obtained 28 days after the second AZD1222 dose. The rearrangement uses TRBV12-3 or TRBV12-4 and TRBJ2-1; TRBD2 might be the D (6 bases). The origin of this receptor is an adult who received the AZD1222 COVID-19 vaccine. DNA of the CDR3: TGTGCCAGCAGTCTGGGGGGTGCGGAGTTCTTC. Residues: CASSLGGAEFF.